What follows are 3 T cell receptor beta chains derived from one specimen sequenced in a study of T cells in Graves' hyperthyroidism and ophthalmopathy. RNA transcripts gave rise to amplified TCR beta CDR3 regions. Carried out on the TCR CDR3, a first-round RT-PCR used the HTBI primer set. In TCRdb, the multiplex PCR reads were re-called with MiXCR into one record per CDR3 protein. The repertoire has over 450,000 distinct CDR3 sequences, more than 15% of them found once; the top ten carry around 17%. What was sequenced was blood. The receptors come from a woman younger than 35 with Graves' ophthalmopathy.

This clonotype was found a few times. With a much larger clone just one base away, this may be a read error. The chain carries TRBV11-2 and TRBJ2-5, with 8 positions matching TRBD2. This CDR3 region has 15 residues. The V segment lost 3 bases and the J segment 7 bases; nucleotides outside the gene matches: 10. From germline, CDR1 is SGHAT and CDR2 FQNNGV. CDR3 in amino acids: CASSFLAGVGGTQYF. The CDR3 DNA reads as TGTGCCAGCAGCTTCCTAGCGGGCGTAGGGGGGACCCAGTACTTC.

This clonotype was found a few times. The chain recombines TRBV12-5 with TRBJ2-1, with 8 bases matching TRBD2. V was pared by 1 base and J by 4 bases, with 6 bases of the junction left unmatched. CDR3 length: 16 residues. Germline CDR1 reads LGHNT; CDR2 reads FRNRAP. Here the CDR3 reads CASGLGAGGIYNEQFF. DNA of the CDR3: TGTGCTAGTGGTTTGGGGGCGGGGGGCATATACAATGAGCAGTTCTTC.

This sequence joins TRBV15 and TRBJ1-4; D might be TRBD1 (5 bases). The CDR3 runs 14 residues. V was trimmed by 4 bases and J by 8 bases, leaving 14 bases between them. Germline loops: CDR1 LNHNV, CDR2 YYDKDF (reference sequence). The CDR3 reads CATSTGTGGEKLFF. CDR3 in DNA: TGTGCCACCAGCACCGGGACTGGCGGCGAAAAACTGTTTTTT.